The 6 T cell receptor beta chains listed next were all sequenced from one sample in a study of T cells in Graves' hyperthyroidism and ophthalmopathy. RNA transcripts gave rise to amplified TCR beta CDR3 regions. TCR CDR3 underwent first-round RT-PCR with the HTBI primer set. Each CDR3 protein is one row after TCRdb ran MiXCR on the multiplex PCR reads. Of hundreds of thousands of distinct CDR3 sequences listed, about 43% are singletons. Sample: peripheral blood or thyroid tissue (not recorded which). Source of these receptors: a woman aged 18-30 years with Graves' hyperthyroidism.

This chain links TRBV2 with TRBJ2-7; D might be TRBD1 (5 bases). This CDR3 region has 13 residues. The V and J ends lost 6 bases and 6 bases respectively, with 15 bases between them. Germline V gene data show CDR1 as SNHLY and CDR2 as FYNNEI. CDR3 bases: TGTGCCAGCAGCCCCTTAACAGGCTCCGAGCAGTACTTC. It specifies CASSPLTGSEQYF.

The chain links TRBV20-1 to TRBJ1-6; 8 bases match TRBD1. The CDR3 spans 14 residues. The V gene's germline CDR1 is DFQATT and CDR2 SNEGSKA (reference sequence). With 2 bases clipped from V and 6 bases from J, the junction kept 3 bases outside the gene matches. The CDR3 nucleotides are TGCAGTGCTAGATCGGGACAGGCTAATTCACCCCTCCACTTT. Encoded protein: CSARSGQANSPLHF.

This clonotype has more than one count but fewer than ten. This chain connects TRBV6-4 to TRBJ1-2; no definite D call. The germline V and J ends were trimmed by 7 bases and 0 bases, with 15 bases remaining between them. CDR1 and CDR2 from the germline V gene are MRHNA and SNTAGT. There are 15 residues in the CDR3. Here the CDR3 reads CASIKPTPTNYGYTF. As DNA, the CDR3 is TGTGCCAGCATCAAACCGACACCTACTAACTATGGCTACACCTTC.

This clonotype was observed a few times. This chain links TRBV6-6 with TRBJ2-5, with 7 bases fitting TRBD1. The J segment lost 1 base and the V segment lost 4 bases, leaving 6 bases of the junction unmatched. Germline V gene lookup returns CDR1 MNHNY and CDR2 SVGAGI (reference sequence). The CDR3 length is 15 residues. This CDR3 reads CASSSWTGFQETQYF. The CDR3 bases are TGTGCCAGCAGTTCCTGGACAGGCTTCCAAGAGACCCAGTACTTC.

The rearrangement joins TRBV2 to TRBJ1-3; D remains unclear. This CDR3 region has 14 residues. V was shortened by 5 bases and J by 7 bases, with 15 bases between the two germline ends. Germline V gene sequence: CDR1 SNHLY, CDR2 FYNNEI. CDR3 loop: CASSPTMGGNTIYF. Written as DNA, the CDR3 is TGTGCCAGCAGTCCGACAATGGGAGGGAACACCATATATTTT.

This clonotype was counted between two and nine times. This rearrangement joins TRBV7-2 to TRBJ1-4; D unresolved. Trimming left V 5 bases short and J 4 bases short, with 14 bases between. The CDR3 totals 15 residues. Germline CDR1 reads SGHTA; CDR2 reads FQGNSA. The CDR3 reads CASSNQREDNEKLFF. The CDR3 bases are TGTGCCAGCAGCAACCAACGGGAGGATAATGAAAAACTGTTTTTT.